The 28 T cell receptor beta chains listed next were all sequenced from one sample in a study of CD8+ T cells in alopecia areata. Treatment given: oral pan-JAK inhibitor, 5-10 mg twice daily. After isolation, RNA underwent reverse transcription to generate cDNA as the sequencing template. Here immunoSEQ multiplex PCR was the method, and the copy in TCRdb shows in-frame clones only, minus some. This sample has over 85,000 clones, with more than 55% found just once. Sample: CD8+ T cells sorted from blood, taken at week 4, from a patient treated with tofacitinib. The receptor source for this set is a human donor with alopecia areata.

The chain has TRBV5-1 and TRBJ1-1; D uncertain. Germline assignment: CDR1 SGHRS and CDR2 YFSETQ. Trimming left V 7 bases short and J 4 bases short, with 14 bases between. The CDR3 loop spans 13 amino acids. The CDR3: CASGLAGRTEAFF. The CDR3 coding sequence is TGCGCCAGCGGCCTGGCAGGCCGCACTGAAGCTTTCTTT.

This rearrangement joins TRBV5-1 to TRBJ2-7, with 7 bases lining up with TRBD2. CDR1 SGHRS and CDR2 YFSETQ come from the germline V gene. This CDR3 has 15 residues. V dropped 4 bases and J dropped 4; count of bases not matched to a gene: 11. This CDR3 is CASSPAGDGLYEQYF. The CDR3 DNA sequence: TGCGCCAGCAGCCCGGCGGGGGATGGTCTTTACGAGCAGTACTTC.

In this sample, this clone turned up a few times. CDR3 region: CASSQGLTGLGGYTF. CDR3 sequence (DNA): TGCGCCAGCAGCCAAGGTCTGACAGGGCTAGGTGGCTACACCTTC. The chain is built from TRBV4-3 and TRBJ1-2, with 7 bases fitting TRBD1. Germline lookup yields CDR1 LGHNA and CDR2 YSLEER. The CDR3 has 15 amino acids. J was trimmed by 7 bases and V by 1 base; bases with no gene match: 9.

The J gene is TRBJ2-7, the V gene TRBV7-2; a possible D gene is TRBD1 (6 bases). Trimming took 2 bases from V and 0 from J, leaving 11 bases between them. The CDR3 runs to 15 residues. Germline V gives CDR1 SGHTA, CDR2 FQGNSA. CDR3 in DNA: TGTGCCAGCAGCTTATCGGACAGCTCCTCCTACGAGCAGTACTTC. Its protein is CASSLSDSSSYEQYF. Based on the CDR3 plus reference TRBV7-2 and TRBJ2-7, the full variable domain is GAGVSQSPSNKVTEKGKDVELRCDPISGHTALYWYRQSLGQGLEFLIYFQGNSAPDKSGLPSDRFSAERTGGSVSTLTIQRTQQEDSAVYLCASSLSDSSSYEQYFGPGTRLTVT.

This sequence joins TRBV7-9 and TRBJ1-2; D unclear. Germline V gene data show CDR1 as SEHNR and CDR2 as FQNEAQ (reference sequence). The length of the CDR3 is 14 residues. Trimming removed 5 bases from V and 5 bases from J, with 15 bases in between. CDR3 in DNA: TGTGCCAGCAGCCGACCCGATGAACCTTATGGCTACACCTTC. The encoded protein is CASSRPDEPYGYTF.

The chain joins TRBV9 to TRBJ2-3, with 10 bases that match TRBD2. The V gene end was trimmed by 0 bases and the J gene end by 1 base; junction bases not matched to a gene: 2. This CDR3 region has 16 residues. In germline, CDR1 is SGDLS, CDR2 YYNGEE. In DNA, the CDR3 is TGTGCCAGCAGCGTAGGCCTAGCGGGAGGCACAGATACGCAGTATTTT. This codes for CASSVGLAGGTDTQYF.

The CDR3 sequence is CASSPDGAKLYTF. In DNA form, the CDR3 reads TGTGCCAGCAGCCCTGATGGAGCGAAGCTCTACACCTTC. The V call is TRBV7-9, the J call TRBJ1-2, with unresolved D. Germline CDR1 and CDR2: SEHNR and FQNEAQ (reference sequence). V lost 5 bases and J lost 10, with 17 bases in between. This CDR3 spans 13 amino acids.

The chain links TRBV5-4 to TRBJ1-2; maybe TRBD1 (5 bases). Germline V gene lookup returns CDR1 SGHNT and CDR2 YYREEE (reference sequence). V dropped 0 bases and J dropped 7 bases, with 19 bases sitting between them. CDR3 size: 16 residues. In DNA form, the CDR3 reads TGTGCCAGCAGCTTGGCGTGGGACTTCTTGGGAGTTGGCTACACCTTC. Its protein product is CASSLAWDFLGVGYTF.

V is TRBV10-3 and J is TRBJ2-7; 7 bases map to TRBD1. The CDR3 has 13 amino acids. V was pared by 5 bases and J by 0 bases, with 1 base of the junction left unmatched. Germline V lookup: CDR1 ENHRY, CDR2 SYGVKD. The CDR3 sequence is CAISWDSSYEQYF. The CDR3 DNA sequence: TGTGCCATCAGTTGGGACAGCTCCTACGAGCAGTACTTC.

This clone was detected a few times. J is TRBJ2-5 and V is TRBV5-5, with 8 bases lining up with TRBD1. This CDR3 spans 15 amino acids. Germline trimming cut 4 bases from V and 4 bases from J; bases unmatched to any gene: 9. Germline V gives CDR1 SGHKS, CDR2 YYEKEE (reference sequence). CDR3 nucleotide sequence: TGTGCCAGCAGCCTCAGGGGGCACGAGGCAGAGACCCAGTACTTC. Encoded protein: CASSLRGHEAETQYF.

The rearrangement joins TRBV5-1 to TRBJ2-3; the D gene is possibly TRBD2 (5 bases). V dropped 4 bases and J dropped 1 base, with 13 bases sitting between them. The CDR3 has 15 residues. Per germline, CDR1 SGHRS and CDR2 YFSETQ. The DNA of the CDR3 is TGCGCCAGCAGCCCCGATGGACTCCGCACAGATACGCAGTATTTT. Translation: CASSPDGLRTDTQYF.

The CDR3 sequence is CASSSMRTGNQETQYF. CDR3 nucleotides: TGTGCCAGCAGCTCAATGCGGACGGGAAACCAAGAGACCCAGTACTTC. V is TRBV5-6 and J is TRBJ2-5; perhaps TRBD2 as D (5 bases). With 3 bases removed from V and 0 bases from J, the gap between germline ends came to 15 bases. This CDR3 region has 16 residues. The germline V gene encodes CDR1 SGHDT and CDR2 YYEEEE.

V gene TRBV30 combines with J gene TRBJ1-1, with a possible D match to TRBD1 (6 bases). V lost 4 bases, J lost 1 base, and 13 bases lay in between. Germline V gene lookup returns CDR1 GTSNPN and CDR2 SVGIG (reference sequence). The CDR3 runs 14 residues. CDR3 region: CAWTRGRSNTEAFF. The CDR3 nucleotides read TGTGCCTGGACCAGGGGACGGTCGAACACTGAAGCTTTCTTT.

This clone has only a few counts. The CDR3 DNA reads as TGCGCCAGCAGCCTGAGACGTGTGGAGGGGGCGGACCAGCCCCAGCATTTT. It codes for CASSLRRVEGADQPQHF. V is TRBV4-3 and J is TRBJ1-5; 7 nucleotides line up with TRBD1. This CDR3 is built from 17 residues. CDR1 LGHNA and CDR2 YSLEER come from the germline V gene. V was pared by 4 bases and J by 7 bases, with 16 bases of the junction left unmatched.

The genes are TRBV4-3 and TRBJ2-6; either TRBD1 or TRBD2 may supply D (5 bases each). Trimming stripped 0 bases from V and 0 bases from J, with 12 bases between. This CDR3 has 18 residues. Germline values: CDR1 LGHNA, CDR2 YSLEER. The CDR3 nucleotides are TGCGCCAGCAGCCAAGATTCCGGGACCCTCTCTGGGGCCAACGTCCTGACTTTC. Amino acid sequence: CASSQDSGTLSGANVLTF.

The chain has TRBV2 and TRBJ2-2, with D possibly matching TRBD2 (6 bases). This CDR3 has 14 amino acids. V shed 6 bases and J shed 0 bases, with 8 bases lying between them. Germline CDR1 reads SNHLY; CDR2 reads FYNNEI. The CDR3 spells CASSGTSNTGELFF. The CDR3 DNA reads TGTGCCAGCAGCGGGACTTCGAACACCGGGGAGCTGTTTTTT.

The V call is TRBV27, the J call TRBJ2-1, with 10 bases matching TRBD2. This CDR3 is built from 16 residues. Germline V gives CDR1 MNHEY, CDR2 SMNVEV (reference sequence). V shed 2 bases and J 4 bases; nucleotides not matched to a gene: 5. CDR3 protein: CASSLQGLAYYNEQFF. Here the CDR3 DNA reads TGTGCCAGCAGTTTACAGGGACTAGCGTATTACAATGAGCAGTTCTTC.

In its sample, this clone ranks as large. This sequence joins TRBV9 and TRBJ2-1, with 8 bases fitting TRBD2. The CDR3 loop spans 16 amino acids. Per the germline V gene, CDR1 is SGDLS and CDR2 is YYNGEE. Unmatched junction bases numbered 10, after V lost 4 bases and J lost 4 bases. The CDR3 DNA reads TGTGCCAGCAGCCCCTACCTAGCGGGTTCTTACAATGAGCAGTTCTTC. This translates into CASSPYLAGSYNEQFF.

The rearrangement uses TRBV5-1 and TRBJ2-3; the D gene is possibly TRBD1 (6 bases). Between the trimmed V and J ends, which lost 4 bases and 1 base, there was a span of 13 bases. Germline lookup yields CDR1 SGHRS and CDR2 YFSETQ. This CDR3 has 15 residues. The CDR3 sequence is CASSEEGGRTDTQYF. CDR3 bases: TGCGCCAGCAGCGAGGAAGGGGGTCGCACAGATACGCAGTATTTT.

In its sample, this clone was seen once. The V and J genes are TRBV5-6 and TRBJ2-6; no clear D gene. The CDR3 spans 13 residues. V gave up 4 bases and J gave up 3 bases, with 5 bases separating them. The germline V gene encodes CDR1 SGHDT and CDR2 YYEEEE. CDR3 nucleotides: TGTGCCAGCAGCCTCCGTGGGGCCAACGTCCTGACTTTC. It encodes CASSLRGANVLTF.

This clone was seen many times. This sequence joins TRBV28 and TRBJ2-2, with D unclear. CDR1 and CDR2 from the germline V gene are MDHEN and SYDVKM. The CDR3 is 11 amino acids. V lost 3 bases to trimming and J lost 6 bases, with 2 bases between them. The CDR3 spells CASSFPGELFF. CDR3 nucleotides: TGTGCCAGCAGTTTCCCCGGGGAGCTGTTTTTT.

V gene TRBV11-1 combines with J gene TRBJ2-7; D remains unclear. Trimming removed 1 base from V and 5 bases from J, with 15 bases in between. The CDR3 covers 15 residues. Germline V lookup: CDR1 SGHAT, CDR2 FQDESV (reference sequence). The CDR3, as DNA: TGTGCCAGCAGCTTAGGCCGAGAAGGGCCGAACGAGCAGTACTTC. Translated, it gives CASSLGREGPNEQYF.

The V and J genes are TRBV5-1 and TRBJ2-7; 8 positions agree with TRBD2. The CDR3 loop spans 14 amino acids. V gave up 4 bases and J gave up 7 bases; unmatched junction bases: 10. From germline, CDR1 is SGHRS and CDR2 YFSETQ. CDR3: CASSPAGASGEQYF. As DNA, the CDR3 is TGCGCCAGCAGCCCAGCGGGGGCTTCTGGGGAGCAGTACTTC.

The genes are TRBV5-4 and TRBJ1-3; D is uncertain. V dropped 5 bases and J dropped 1 base, with 7 bases sitting between them. The CDR3 covers 13 residues. Germline V CDR1 and CDR2: SGHNT, YYREEE (reference sequence). The CDR3 coding sequence is TGTGCCAGCAGTGGGTATTCTGGAAACACCATATATTTT. Its protein product is CASSGYSGNTIYF.

This rearrangement joins TRBV30 to TRBJ1-5, with D hard to call. CDR1 and CDR2 (germline): GTSNPN, SVGIG (reference sequence). The CDR3 is 13 residues long. Between the trimmed V and J ends, which lost 4 bases and 2 bases, there was a span of 9 bases. The CDR3 region is CAWIDIGNQPQHF. The DNA of the CDR3 is TGTGCCTGGATCGACATAGGCAATCAGCCCCAGCATTTT.

V and J are TRBV27 and TRBJ2-7; 9 bases are shared with TRBD1. The CDR3 has 15 amino acids. V gave up 3 bases and J gave up 3 bases; unmatched junction bases: 6. Germline V gene data show CDR1 as MNHEY and CDR2 as SMNVEV (reference sequence). Here the CDR3 DNA reads TGTGCCAGCAGTTTCTCTACGACAGGGGGCTACGAGCAGTACTTC. Translated, it gives CASSFSTTGGYEQYF.

The chain carries TRBV5-6 and TRBJ1-1; D gene uncertain. Germline values: CDR1 SGHDT, CDR2 YYEEEE. This CDR3 is 13 amino acids long. The V gene lost 4 bases and the J gene lost 0 bases, with 7 bases spanning the gap. DNA for the CDR3: TGTGCCAGCAGCCCTGGACTGAACACTGAAGCTTTCTTT. This sequence encodes CASSPGLNTEAFF.

The gene calls are TRBV27 and TRBJ1-2, with 9 bases matching TRBD1. The CDR3 runs 13 residues. After removal of 10 bases from V and 5 bases from J, the junction contained 8 bases not matched to a gene. Germline CDR1 is MNHEY and CDR2 is SMNVEV (reference sequence). The DNA of the CDR3 is TGTGCCACCACAAGACAGGGGGGGTATGGCTACACCTTC. It is translated as CATTRQGGYGYTF.